The rows below give T cell receptor beta chains drawn from one sample of a study of shared clonotypes between healthy human individuals. Sequencing used immunoSEQ multiplex PCR; TCRdb keeps in-frame clones, though not all of them. Of about 1.5 million clones detected, roughly 96% appear once; the ten largest clones hold roughly 1.1%. The sample comprised naive CD4+ T cells sorted from blood. The receptors come from a young man in good health. The CDR3 runs from the conserved cysteine through the conserved F or W. The D gene is left open where the match is weak. Clone size, where shown, is once, few, many, or a class for clones that have expanded.

>TRBJ1-5|NA|15|TRBV9|TRBD1
CASSVGTGWDQPQHF
TGTGCCAGCAGCGTGGGGACAGGGTGGGATCAGCCCCAGCATTTT
>TRBJ2-1|NA|16|TRBV28|TRBD2
CASSLSTSGRSNEQFF
TGTGCCAGCAGTCTATCGACTAGCGGGAGAAGCAATGAGCAGTTCTTC
>TRBJ2-7|NA|14|TRBV5-1|NA
CASSDQGYRYEQYF
TGCGCCAGCAGCGATCAGGGATATCGCTACGAGCAGTACTTC
>TRBJ2-3|NA|13|TRBV7-9|TRBD1
CASSQDRGDTQYF
TGTGCCAGCAGCCAGGACAGGGGTGATACGCAGTATTTT
>TRBJ2-7|NA|13|TRBV27|NA
CASSSTRSYEQYF
TGTGCCAGCAGTTCTACGAGGTCCTACGAGCAGTACTTC
>TRBJ1-4|NA|15|TRBV4-3|TRBD1
CASSQLGQGNEKLFF
TGCGCCAGCAGCCAACTCGGACAGGGGAATGAAAAACTGTTTTTT
>TRBJ1-3|NA|13|TRBV30|NA
CAWGSSSGNTIYF
TGTGCCTGGGGTAGTAGCTCTGGAAACACCATATATTTT
>TRBJ2-6|NA|17|TRBV27|NA
CATTPAGTRYGANVLTF
TGTGCCACCACCCCGGCCGGGACACGCTATGGAGCCAACGTCCTGACTTTC
>TRBJ2-1|NA|15|TRBV7-2|NA
CASSLAFGSVDEQFF
TGTGCCAGCAGCTTAGCGTTTGGGAGTGTGGATGAGCAGTTCTTC
>TRBJ1-1|NA|14|TRBV28|TRBD1
CASSSGGLSTEAFF
TGTGCCAGCAGTTCAGGGGGCTTAAGCACTGAAGCTTTCTTT
>TRBJ2-3|NA|18|TRBV28|TRBD2
CASSLGTGLAKSTDTQYF
TGTGCCAGCAGCCTCGGCACGGGACTAGCGAAGTCCACAGATACGCAGTATTTT
>TRBJ1-6|NA|22|TRBV9|NA
CASSVERGTPWTESSYNSPLHF
TGTGCCAGCAGCGTAGAGAGGGGGACGCCCTGGACGGAGAGCTCCTATAATTCACCCCTCCACTTT
>TRBJ1-1|once|15|TRBV5-4|NA
CASRPRPGQNTEAFF
TGTGCCAGCCGACCAAGACCGGGACAGAACACTGAAGCTTTCTTT
>TRBJ2-1|NA|13|TRBV7-9|TRBD1
CASADRGRHEQFF
TGTGCCAGCGCGGACAGGGGGCGGCATGAGCAGTTCTTC
>TRBJ1-5|NA|17|TRBV2|NA
CASSRTGAGLGNQPQHF
TGTGCCAGCAGCAGAACGGGGGCAGGACTCGGCAATCAGCCCCAGCATTTT
>TRBJ1-2|NA|16|TRBV5-5|NA
CASSLAPTGSNYGYTF
TGTGCCAGCAGCTTGGCCCCGACAGGATCTAACTATGGCTACACCTTC
>TRBJ2-1|NA|15|TRBV27|TRBD2
CASSWLREGHNEQFF
TGTGCCAGCAGTTGGTTGCGGGAGGGACACAATGAGCAGTTCTTC
>TRBJ2-7|NA|15|TRBV28|TRBD2
CASSLPGGVSYEQYF
TGTGCCAGCAGCTTGCCGGGGGGGGTCTCCTACGAGCAGTACTTC
>TRBJ2-1|NA|11|TRBV7-9|NA
CASSPQAEQFF
TGTGCCAGCAGCCCACAAGCTGAGCAGTTCTTC
>TRBJ2-3|NA|15|TRBV5-4|NA
CASSLVGTLTDTQYF
TGTGCCAGCAGCTTGGTAGGGACCCTCACAGATACGCAGTATTTT
>TRBJ2-2|NA|13|TRBV27|NA
CASSFRGTGELFF
TGTGCCAGCAGTTTTCGGGGGACCGGGGAGCTGTTTTTT
>TRBJ1-5|NA|15|TRBV30|NA
CAWSAGARDNQPQHF
TGTGCCTGGAGTGCCGGGGCCAGGGATAATCAGCCCCAGCATTTT
>TRBJ2-5|NA|13|TRBV6-5|NA
CASSYTGQETQYF
TGTGCCAGCAGTTATACGGGCCAAGAGACCCAGTACTTC
>TRBJ1-2|NA|15|TRBV7-8|TRBD1
CASSRQRTGLEGYTF
TGTGCCAGCAGCCGACAAAGGACAGGGTTGGAGGGCTACACCTTC
>TRBJ2-1|once|14|TRBV6-1|NA
CASSSDRAGGEQFF
TGTGCCAGCAGTTCGGACAGGGCGGGAGGGGAGCAGTTCTTC
>TRBJ2-7|NA|13|TRBV7-9|NA
CASSPELPYEQYF
TGTGCCAGCAGCCCAGAGCTACCGTACGAGCAGTACTTC
>TRBJ1-4|NA|14|TRBV10-1|NA
CASSVSRGAEKLFF
TGCGCCAGCAGTGTGTCCAGGGGTGCTGAAAAACTGTTTTTT
>TRBJ2-3|NA|16|TRBV19|TRBD2
CASSTRLAGTTDTQYF
TGTGCCAGTAGTACCCGACTAGCGGGAACCACAGATACGCAGTATTTT
>TRBJ2-5|few|12|TRBV2|NA
CASQGGKETQYF
TGTGCCAGCCAAGGGGGGAAAGAGACCCAGTACTTC
>TRBJ2-5|NA|14|TRBV4-1|NA
CASSQADSRETQYF
TGCGCCAGCAGCCAAGCTGACAGTCGAGAGACCCAGTACTTC
>TRBJ2-5|NA|14|TRBV7-9|TRBD2
CASSLTGAGGDQYF
TGTGCCAGCAGCCTGACCGGCGCGGGAGGGGACCAGTACTTC
>TRBJ2-1|NA|11|TRBV5-8|NA
CASSLRWEQFF
TGTGCCAGCAGCTTAAGGTGGGAGCAGTTCTTC
>TRBJ2-3|once|15|TRBV16|NA
CASSQAQTSTDTQYF
TGTGCCAGCAGCCAAGCACAAACTAGCACAGATACGCAGTATTTT
>TRBJ2-3|NA|18|TRBV9|TRBD2
CASSADVDIGLAAYTQYF
TGTGCCAGCAGCGCAGATGTGGATATAGGACTAGCGGCATATACGCAGTATTTT
>TRBJ2-5|NA|14|TRBV6-5|NA
CASSYTGKYETQYF
TGTGCCAGCAGTTATACAGGGAAGTATGAGACCCAGTACTTC
>TRBJ2-2|NA|12|TRBV6-4|NA
CASRTFTGELFF
TGTGCCAGCAGGACCTTCACCGGGGAGCTGTTTTTT
>TRBJ2-7|NA|15|TRBV5-1|NA
CASSLASGEVHEQYF
TGCGCCAGCAGCTTGGCCTCAGGGGAGGTCCACGAGCAGTACTTC
>TRBJ2-7|NA|13|TRBV11-2|NA
CASSLDVGYEQYF
TGTGCCAGCAGCTTAGATGTGGGGTACGAGCAGTACTTC
>TRBJ2-4|NA|17|TRBV4-1|NA
CASSQVSSWIAKNIQYF
TGCGCCAGCAGCCAAGTGAGTAGCTGGATAGCCAAAAACATTCAGTACTTC
>TRBJ1-4|NA|14|TRBV5-1|NA
CASSRGGPNEKLFF
TGCGCCAGCTCCCGGGGGGGACCTAATGAAAAACTGTTTTTT
>TRBJ1-4|NA|16|TRBV7-6|NA
CASSLGVPVTNEKLFF
TGTGCCAGCAGCTTAGGAGTACCGGTGACTAATGAAAAACTGTTTTTT
>TRBJ2-7|once|12|TRBV7-2|NA
CASTTGSYEQYF
TGTGCCAGCACCACGGGGTCCTACGAGCAGTACTTC
>TRBJ2-1|NA|16|TRBV12-5|NA
CASGLKAGPSYNEQFF
TGTGCTAGTGGTTTAAAGGCGGGACCCTCCTACAATGAGCAGTTCTTC
>TRBJ2-4|NA|14|TRBV4-1|NA
CASSPFVAKNIQYF
TGCGCCAGCAGCCCCTTCGTAGCCAAAAACATTCAGTACTTC
>TRBJ1-2|NA|15|TRBV7-5|NA
CARSLVVLFSLGYTF
TGTGCCAGAAGCTTAGTTGTCCTGTTTTCCCTTGGCTACACCTTC
>TRBJ1-1|NA|14|TRBV9|NA
CASSVGRRGTEAFF
TGTGCCAGCAGCGTAGGACGGCGGGGCACTGAAGCTTTCTTT
>TRBJ2-2|NA|14|TRBV5-1|NA
CASSVSGYTGELFF
TGCGCCAGCAGCGTTTCAGGGTATACCGGGGAGCTGTTTTTT
>TRBJ2-1|NA|14|TRBV19|TRBD2
CAREGTSGSNEQFF
TGTGCCAGGGAGGGGACTAGCGGGAGCAATGAGCAGTTCTTC